This T cell receptor (beta chain) was retrieved from a study of blood T cell repertoires in COVID-19. In the study overall: Acute and convalescent COVID-19 specimens originated in the United States, Italy and Spain. T cells, B-cell-depleted T cells, or PBMCs supplied cDNA or gDNA.

Germline V CDR1 and CDR2: LGHNA, YSLEER. V was cut by 5 bases and J by 2 bases, with 18 bases left in between. The CDR3 has 17 amino acids. Per the authors' pipeline: Amplification of reference gene primers was used by the study to estimate nucleated cell counts. Clones were sequenced by immunoSEQ multiplex PCR, and TCRdb holds only the in-frame ones, with some missing. Clonal size and the V and J genes are those of that table, whereas D and trimming came from the DNA. In the table there are approximately 170,000 clones, about 81% of which are singletons. Sequenced material: peripheral blood. This chain uses TRBV4-3 with TRBJ2-2; possible D gene TRBD1, 6 bases. The sequence was collected from a human donor in a cohort sampled during active COVID-19. CDR3 protein: CASSVKVAGANTGELFF. The CDR3 DNA is TGCGCCAGCAGCGTGAAGGTGGCAGGGGCTAACACCGGGGAGCTGTTTTTT.